A selection of T cell receptor beta chains follows, all from one sample in a study of CD8 T cells in ankylosing spondylitis. MiXCR, run by TCRdb on the 5' RACE reads, gives a single entry per CDR3 protein. The data show approximately 520,000 distinct CDR3 sequences, with under 5.5% seen just once and around 3.5% held by the top ten. Sequenced material: blood, either unsorted or a sorted T cell fraction (not recorded which). The receptors shown here come from a male donor with ankylosing spondylitis. Both conserved end residues are part of each CDR3. The D gene is left open where the match is weak. Some rows have no size entry. The others give once, few or many, or a class for an expanded clone.

j_call: TRBJ2-6
d_call: TRBD1
cdr3_length: 17
clone_size: many
v_call: TRBV29-1
cdr3_aa: CSVGTGQGFSGANVLTF
cdr3_nt: TGCAGCGTTGGGACGGGACAGGGGTTTTCCGGGGCCAACGTCCTGACTTTC

j_call: TRBJ2-5
d_call: NA
cdr3_length: 15
clone_size: few
v_call: TRBV6-1
cdr3_aa: CARGRDRTAAETQYF
cdr3_nt: TGTGCCAGGGGCCGGGATAGGACAGCGGCGGAGACCCAGTACTTC

j_call: TRBJ2-7
d_call: NA
cdr3_length: 15
clone_size: few
v_call: TRBV5-1
cdr3_aa: CASSPDPGWVYEQYF
cdr3_nt: TGCGCCAGCAGCCCGGATCCAGGATGGGTATACGAGCAGTACTTC

j_call: TRBJ1-2
d_call: NA
cdr3_length: 14
clone_size: many
v_call: TRBV5-1
cdr3_aa: CASSLEGGPDGYTF
cdr3_nt: TGCGCCAGCAGCTTGGAGGGAGGGCCAGATGGCTACACCTTC

j_call: TRBJ1-2
d_call: NA
cdr3_length: 15
clone_size: many
v_call: TRBV7-2
cdr3_aa: CASSLALGDYYGYTF
cdr3_nt: TGTGCCAGCAGCTTAGCGCTGGGGGATTACTATGGCTACACCTTC

j_call: TRBJ1-1
d_call: NA
cdr3_length: 16
clone_size: few
v_call: TRBV21-1
cdr3_aa: CASSLRAGTRNTEAFF
cdr3_nt: TGTGCCAGCAGTCTCAGGGCGGGGACCCGGAACACTGAAGCTTTCTTT

j_call: TRBJ2-1
d_call: NA
cdr3_length: 13
clone_size: many
v_call: TRBV12-3/TRBV12-4
cdr3_aa: CASSLNKDDEQFF
cdr3_nt: TGTGCCAGCAGCCTGAATAAAGACGATGAGCAGTTCTTC

j_call: TRBJ2-3
d_call: NA
cdr3_length: 13
clone_size: many
v_call: TRBV7-2
cdr3_aa: CASSPRNIDTQYF
cdr3_nt: TGTGCCAGCAGCCCCCGGAATATAGATACGCAGTATTTT

j_call: TRBJ2-3
d_call: NA
cdr3_length: 14
clone_size: many
v_call: TRBV7-2
cdr3_aa: CASSLGGSHDTQYF
cdr3_nt: TGTGCCAGCAGCTTAGGAGGGTCACACGATACGCAGTATTTT

j_call: TRBJ1-1
d_call: NA
cdr3_length: 14
clone_size: many
v_call: TRBV4-1
cdr3_aa: CASSQLNRVTEAFF
cdr3_nt: TGCGCCAGCAGCCAACTTAACCGGGTGACTGAAGCTTTCTTT

j_call: TRBJ2-1
d_call: NA
cdr3_length: 13
clone_size: many
v_call: TRBV7-9
cdr3_aa: CASTLPGLIEQFF
cdr3_nt: TGTGCCAGCACCTTGCCGGGACTTATTGAGCAGTTCTTC

j_call: TRBJ2-7
d_call: NA
cdr3_length: 13
clone_size: NA
v_call: TRBV6-1
cdr3_aa: CASSPPSGHEQYF
cdr3_nt: TGTGCCAGCAGTCCACCATCAGGCCACGAGCAGTACTTC

j_call: TRBJ1-2
d_call: NA
cdr3_length: 14
clone_size: many
v_call: TRBV7-2
cdr3_aa: CASSLATGDYGYTF
cdr3_nt: TGTGCCAGCAGCTTAGCTACGGGGGACTATGGCTACACCTTC

j_call: TRBJ2-1
d_call: NA
cdr3_length: 15
clone_size: many
v_call: TRBV29-1
cdr3_aa: CSGLNRAEGNHEQFF
cdr3_nt: TGCAGCGGGCTAAACCGGGCCGAGGGGAACCATGAGCAGTTCTTC

j_call: TRBJ1-5
d_call: NA
cdr3_length: 18
clone_size: many
v_call: TRBV4-3
cdr3_aa: CASSQALGGRGGNQPQHF
cdr3_nt: TGCGCCAGCAGCCAGGCCCTCGGGGGGCGAGGGGGCAATCAGCCCCAGCATTTT

j_call: TRBJ2-3
d_call: TRBD1
cdr3_length: 14
clone_size: NA
v_call: TRBV20-1
cdr3_aa: CSAPGDSSTDTQYF
cdr3_nt: TGCAGTGCCCCAGGGGACAGTAGCACAGATACGCAGTATTTT

j_call: TRBJ2-7
d_call: NA
cdr3_length: 15
clone_size: few
v_call: TRBV28
cdr3_aa: CASNHFFGAPYEQYF
cdr3_nt: TGTGCCAGCAACCATTTCTTCGGGGCCCCCTACGAGCAGTACTTC

j_call: TRBJ2-1
d_call: TRBD2
cdr3_length: 12
clone_size: few
v_call: TRBV20-1
cdr3_aa: CSAGRLAGEQFF
cdr3_nt: TGCAGTGCTGGTCGACTAGCGGGTGAGCAGTTCTTC

j_call: TRBJ1-3
d_call: NA
cdr3_length: 17
clone_size: many
v_call: TRBV5-1
cdr3_aa: CASSFFPADDSGNTIYF
cdr3_nt: TGCGCCAGCAGCTTTTTCCCCGCCGACGACTCTGGAAACACCATATATTTT

j_call: TRBJ2-1
d_call: NA
cdr3_length: 13
clone_size: many
v_call: TRBV5-5
cdr3_aa: CASSLAPDNEQFF
cdr3_nt: TGTGCCAGCAGCTTGGCCCCAGACAATGAGCAGTTCTTC

j_call: TRBJ2-3
d_call: NA
cdr3_length: 14
clone_size: many
v_call: TRBV5-5
cdr3_aa: CASSLTLGTDTQYF
cdr3_nt: TGTGCCAGCAGCTTGACCCTAGGAACAGATACGCAGTATTTT

j_call: TRBJ2-7
d_call: TRBD2
cdr3_length: 15
clone_size: many
v_call: TRBV29-1
cdr3_aa: CSAEGTSGRRYEQYF
cdr3_nt: TGCAGCGCCGAAGGCACTAGCGGGAGGCGCTACGAGCAGTACTTC

j_call: TRBJ2-1
d_call: NA
cdr3_length: 16
clone_size: many
v_call: TRBV5-1
cdr3_aa: CASSLGLTRGSNEQFF
cdr3_nt: TGCGCCAGCAGCTTGGGCTTGACTAGAGGGTCCAATGAGCAGTTCTTC

j_call: TRBJ1-5
d_call: NA
cdr3_length: 13
clone_size: many
v_call: TRBV12-3/TRBV12-4
cdr3_aa: CASSTFNLQPQHF
cdr3_nt: TGTGCCAGCAGCACCTTTAATCTTCAGCCCCAGCATTTT

j_call: TRBJ2-2
d_call: TRBD2
cdr3_length: 14
clone_size: many
v_call: TRBV7-8
cdr3_aa: CASNRWRESGELFF
cdr3_nt: TGTGCCAGCAACCGCTGGCGGGAGTCCGGGGAGCTGTTTTTT

j_call: TRBJ2-1
d_call: NA
cdr3_length: 14
clone_size: many
v_call: TRBV4-3
cdr3_aa: CASSQGGFRNEQFF
cdr3_nt: TGCGCCAGCAGCCAAGGTGGCTTCCGAAATGAGCAGTTCTTC

j_call: TRBJ2-5
d_call: NA
cdr3_length: 13
clone_size: many
v_call: TRBV9
cdr3_aa: CASSGRYQETQYF
cdr3_nt: TGTGCCAGCAGCGGGAGGTACCAAGAGACCCAGTACTTC

j_call: TRBJ2-7
d_call: TRBD2
cdr3_length: 14
clone_size: many
v_call: TRBV7-9
cdr3_aa: CASSLAGVSYEQYF
cdr3_nt: TGTGCCAGCAGTCTAGCGGGAGTCTCCTACGAGCAGTACTTC

j_call: TRBJ2-3
d_call: NA
cdr3_length: 15
clone_size: many
v_call: TRBV4-2
cdr3_aa: CASSQLSSGTDTQYF
cdr3_nt: TGTGCCAGCAGCCAACTCTCTAGCGGCACAGATACGCAGTATTTT

j_call: TRBJ2-5
d_call: TRBD2
cdr3_length: 17
clone_size: NA
v_call: TRBV4-2
cdr3_aa: CASSQGATSGEEETQYF
cdr3_nt: TGTGCCAGCAGCCAAGGGGCGACTAGCGGGGAAGAAGAGACCCAGTACTTC

j_call: TRBJ1-1
d_call: NA
cdr3_length: 13
clone_size: many
v_call: TRBV6-1
cdr3_aa: CASSLSDTHEAFF
cdr3_nt: TGTGCCAGCAGTCTTTCGGACACCCATGAAGCTTTCTTT

j_call: TRBJ2-1
d_call: TRBD2
cdr3_length: 15
clone_size: NA
v_call: TRBV6-2/TRBV6-3
cdr3_aa: CASGLLAGSYNEQFF
cdr3_nt: TGTGCCAGCGGTTTACTAGCGGGGAGCTACAATGAGCAGTTCTTC

j_call: TRBJ2-2
d_call: NA
cdr3_length: 17
clone_size: many
v_call: TRBV7-8
cdr3_aa: CASSLSAGSPNTGELFF
cdr3_nt: TGTGCCAGCAGCTTAAGTGCGGGGTCTCCGAACACCGGGGAGCTGTTTTTT

j_call: TRBJ1-5
d_call: NA
cdr3_length: 15
clone_size: many
v_call: TRBV7-9
cdr3_aa: CASRSWTVSNQPQHF
cdr3_nt: TGTGCCAGCAGGTCCTGGACAGTTAGCAATCAGCCCCAGCATTTT

j_call: TRBJ2-1
d_call: NA
cdr3_length: 13
clone_size: many
v_call: TRBV29-1
cdr3_aa: CSAVGSVVNEQFF
cdr3_nt: TGCAGCGCGGTCGGATCGGTTGTCAATGAGCAGTTCTTC

j_call: TRBJ2-5
d_call: NA
cdr3_length: 16
clone_size: many
v_call: TRBV7-2
cdr3_aa: CASSSWRPSREETQYF
cdr3_nt: TGTGCCAGCAGCTCTTGGAGACCCTCTAGAGAAGAGACCCAGTACTTC

j_call: TRBJ1-1
d_call: TRBD1
cdr3_length: 18
clone_size: few
v_call: TRBV10-1
cdr3_aa: CASIHRWVGTGQNTEAFF
cdr3_nt: TGCGCCAGCATTCATCGATGGGTGGGGACAGGGCAGAACACTGAAGCTTTCTTT